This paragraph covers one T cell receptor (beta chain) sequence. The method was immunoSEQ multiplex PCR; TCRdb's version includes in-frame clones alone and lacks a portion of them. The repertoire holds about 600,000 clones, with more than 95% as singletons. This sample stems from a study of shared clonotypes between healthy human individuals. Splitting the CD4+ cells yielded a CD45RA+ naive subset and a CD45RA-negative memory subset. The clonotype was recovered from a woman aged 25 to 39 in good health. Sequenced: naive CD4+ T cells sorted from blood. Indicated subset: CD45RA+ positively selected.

CDR3 sequence reads: CASSLVQGGLGYTF. CDR3 nucleotides: TGTGCCAGCAGTTTAGTACAGGGGGGTCTTGGCTACACCTTC. J is TRBJ1-2 and V is TRBV28, with 8 bases fitting TRBD1. The J segment lost 7 bases and the V segment lost 2 bases, leaving 6 bases of the junction unmatched. From germline, CDR1 is MDHEN and CDR2 SYDVKM. CDR3 size: 14 residues.